This TCR beta chain was sequenced for a study of blood T cell repertoires in COVID-19. Sequenced by immunoSEQ multiplex PCR; TCRdb stores in-frame clones only, minus some. The repertoire holds roughly 100,000 clones, with roughly 81% as singletons. This CDR3 has 15 amino acids. The germline CDR1 and CDR2 sequences are SGHRS and YFSETQ. Germline trimming cut 6 bases from V and 5 bases from J; bases unmatched to any gene: 8. Sequencing input: peripheral blood. The origin of this receptor is a man aged 35 to 55 with active or convalescent COVID-19. The chain combines TRBV5-1 with TRBJ2-3, with 11 bases matching TRBD2. In nucleotides, the CDR3 is TGCGCCAGCACCCCCCTAGCGGGGGGCGGAGATACGCAGTATTTT. Translated: CASTPLAGGGDTQYF.